This entry lists 14 T cell receptor beta chains sequenced from one sample in a study of beta chain features in type 1 diabetes. The sequenced template was cDNA made from the entire isolated RNA. Some clones are missing from TCRdb's copy, which holds only in-frame ones; the method was immunoSEQ multiplex PCR. The table has roughly 300,000 clones, approximately 8% seen once; the top ten hold around 0.45%. Material for sequencing was central memory CD4+ T cells from blood. The receptors derive from a woman in her late teens or twenties in good health.

This clone has more than one count but fewer than ten. The chain links TRBV7-3 to TRBJ2-7; D remains ambiguous. V shed 1 base and J shed 6 bases, with 10 bases lying between them. Germline V CDR1 and CDR2: SGHTA, FQGTGA. This CDR3 contains 13 residues. CDR3 protein: CASSLNGFGEQYF. The CDR3 nucleotides are TGTGCCAGCAGCTTAAACGGGTTCGGCGAGCAGTACTTC.

There are a few counts of this clone. The chain joins TRBV5-4 to TRBJ2-3, with D maybe TRBD2 (5 bases). Germline values: CDR1 SGHNT, CDR2 YYREEE (reference sequence). The CDR3 is 13 amino acids. Deletions cut 2 bases from V and 5 bases from J, with 9 bases between. CDR3: CASSFGGRDTQYF. The CDR3 DNA follows: TGTGCCAGCAGCTTCGGTGGGAGAGATACGCAGTATTTT.

This clone was counted at least ten times. The sample contains more than one DNA sequence encoding this CDR3. The chain's CDR3 is CSALGGTQYF. The CDR3 DNA is TGCAGTGCTCTGGGAGGGACCCAGTACTTC. V is TRBV20-1 and J is TRBJ2-5, with a possible D match to TRBD2 (6 bases). The germline V gene has CDR1 DFQATT and CDR2 SNEGSKA (reference sequence). Trimming removed 5 bases from V and 7 bases from J, with 8 bases in between. The CDR3 is made up of 10 amino acids.

The rearrangement uses TRBV7-2 and TRBJ1-2, with 9 bases lining up with TRBD1. After removal of 3 bases from V and 4 bases from J, the junction contained 6 bases not matched to a gene. Germline V gene lookup returns CDR1 SGHTA and CDR2 FQGNSA. The CDR3 totals 15 residues. The CDR3 protein is CASSLGTGRAYGYTF. CDR3 bases: TGTGCCAGCAGCTTGGGGACAGGGCGGGCCTATGGCTACACCTTC.

The gene calls are TRBV29-1 and TRBJ2-3; 7 bases map to TRBD2. With V trimmed by 6 bases and J by 3 bases, 6 bases remained unmatched. Germline V gene lookup returns CDR1 SQVTM and CDR2 ANQGSEA. This CDR3 is 13 amino acids long. The CDR3 nucleotides read TGCAGCGTCGCTAGCGGAATTACAGATACGCAGTATTTT. Translation gives CSVASGITDTQYF.

The chain links TRBV10-3 to TRBJ2-1; a weak D match, TRBD1 (6 bases). CDR3 length: 14 residues. The V end lost 6 bases, the J end lost 6 bases, and 15 bases lay between the germline ends. Germline V gives CDR1 ENHRY, CDR2 SYGVKD. This CDR3 reads CAISSHGTFNEQFF. The CDR3 coding sequence is TGTGCCATCAGCTCCCATGGGACATTCAATGAGCAGTTCTTC.

Ten or more counts support this clone. The V and J genes are TRBV28 and TRBJ1-2; 7 nucleotides align to TRBD1. Trimming took 7 bases from V and 2 from J; bases not matched to a gene: 1. The CDR3 loop spans 12 amino acids. Germline CDR1 and CDR2: MDHEN and SYDVKM. CDR3 region: CASMGQNYGYTF. The CDR3 nucleotides are TGTGCCAGCATGGGACAGAACTATGGCTACACCTTC.

This clone was detected a few times. The V gene is TRBV5-4, the J gene TRBJ1-1; D not certain. Germline-derived CDR1 and CDR2 are SGHNT and YYREEE (reference sequence). The length of the CDR3 is 13 residues. Trimming removed 1 base from V and 1 base from J, with 5 bases in between. The CDR3, as DNA: TGTGCCAGCAGCTTGACCCAGAACACTGAAGCTTTCTTT. Translating gives CASSLTQNTEAFF.

V usage is TRBV30 and J usage is TRBJ2-3; D possibly matches TRBD1 or TRBD2 (5 bases each). Trimming removed 6 bases at V and 0 bases at J, with 13 bases between. The CDR3 totals 14 residues. The germline V gene has CDR1 GTSNPN and CDR2 SVGIG (reference sequence). CDR3 sequence: CACPGTTSTDTQYF. The CDR3, as DNA: TGTGCCTGTCCCGGGACGACAAGCACAGATACGCAGTATTTT. Using reference TRBV30 and TRBJ2-3 for the parts outside the CDR3, the full variable domain is SQTIHQWPATLVQPVGSPLSLECTVEGTSNPNLYWYRQAAGRGLQLLFYSVGIGQISSEVPQNLSASRPQDRQFILSSKKLLLSDSGFYLCACPGTTSTDTQYFGPGTRLTVL.

In this sample, this clone turned up a few times. This specimen includes other DNA sequences encoding the same CDR3. J is TRBJ1-1 and V is TRBV20-1; the D gene is possibly TRBD1 (5 bases). V lost 1 base to trimming and J lost 5 bases, with 5 bases between them. Germline V gene lookup returns CDR1 DFQATT and CDR2 SNEGSKA (reference sequence). This CDR3 spans 11 amino acids. The CDR3 region has the DNA TGCAGTGCTAGAGGGGGGACTGAAGCTTTCTTT. Translating it yields CSARGGTEAFF.

The chain employs TRBV7-9 and TRBJ2-2, with 9 bases that match TRBD2. The CDR3 is made up of 15 amino acids. Germline CDR1 and CDR2: SEHNR and FQNEAQ (reference sequence). The V segment lost 5 bases and the J segment 4 bases; nucleotides outside the gene matches: 5. The CDR3 protein is CASSISGSSTGELFF. The CDR3 DNA reads as TGTGCCAGCAGCATTAGCGGGAGTAGCACCGGGGAGCTGTTTTTT.

This clone was found a few times. V usage is TRBV15 and J usage is TRBJ2-1; unclear D gene. Germline V lookup: CDR1 LNHNV, CDR2 YYDKDF (reference sequence). V lost 1 base and J 3 bases, leaving 10 bases between the germline ends. The CDR3 loop spans 15 amino acids. CDR3 nucleotide sequence: TGTGCCACCAGCAGAGCTGGTGCGAGCTACAATGAGCAGTTCTTC. Its protein is CATSRAGASYNEQFF.

The chain employs TRBV18 and TRBJ1-5; 8 nucleotides match TRBD1. The junction had 4 bases not matched to a gene; V was cut back by 3 bases and J by 6 bases. Germline CDR1 KGHSH, CDR2 LQKENI. The CDR3 sequence is 14 residues long. The CDR3, as DNA: TGTGCCAGCTCACCTGACAGGGGAAGTCAGCCCCAGCATTTT. Translation gives CASSPDRGSQPQHF.

This clone was seen a handful of times. Written as DNA, the CDR3 is TGCGCCAGCAGCCAAGCGGCACTAGCGAATGAGCAGTTCTTC. Its protein product is CASSQAALANEQFF. The rearrangement uses TRBV4-1 and TRBJ2-1; 7 positions agree with TRBD2. V lost 1 base to trimming and J lost 7 bases; unmatched junction nucleotides: 4. Germline CDR1 and CDR2: MGHRA and YSYEKL. The CDR3 length is 14 residues.